This T cell receptor (beta chain) was captured by sequencing in a study of cytomegalovirus exposure and HLA in healthy donors. Germline V gives CDR1 SGHTA, CDR2 FQGNSA. This CDR3 comprises 14 residues. V was clipped by 1 base and J by 2 bases, with 8 bases between them. A multiplex PCR was run with 60 Vbeta primers and 13 Jbeta primers. TCRdb's copy holds only in-frame clones and misses some; the assay was immunoSEQ multiplex PCR. The data contain approximately 100,000 clones, around 84% of them singletons. The sequenced material came from PBMCs. The rearrangement uses TRBV7-2 and TRBJ1-2; no definite D call. The sequence came from a young woman in good health and CMV-seronegative. Written as DNA, the CDR3 is TGTGCCAGCAGCTTAGATCACTCCAACTATGGCTACACCTTC. Its protein product is CASSLDHSNYGYTF.